These 16 T cell receptor beta chains share one sample of origin, sequenced in a study of shared clonotypes between healthy human individuals. Libraries were prepared by immunoSEQ multiplex PCR; TCRdb keeps only in-frame clonotypes and omits some of them. The profile shows 2 million to 3 million clones, 93% of them singletons. What was sequenced was naive CD4+ T cells from PBMCs. The sample's subset: CD45RA+ positively selected. These TCRs come from a man between 18 and 29 years old in good health. Some clones in this sample may be carry-over from other donors' samples.

V usage is TRBV27 and J usage is TRBJ2-7; D is possibly TRBD1 (6 bases). CDR1 is MNHEY and CDR2 is SMNVEV in the germline V gene (reference sequence). Trimming took 8 bases from V and 4 from J, leaving 21 bases between them. This CDR3 has 15 amino acids. CDR3 in DNA: TGTGCCAGCCGCACCCTCAGGGGTTCCAGGTACGAGCAGTACTTC. This translates into CASRTLRGSRYEQYF.

The CDR3 coding sequence is TGCAGCGTTGATATCCTTAGCGGGAGGGCCCCAGATACGCAGTATTTT. Protein product: CSVDILSGRAPDTQYF. The chain is built from TRBV29-1 and TRBJ2-3, with 11 bases fitting TRBD2. The junction had 9 bases not matched to a gene; V was cut back by 3 bases and J by 4 bases. The CDR3 is 16 amino acids. Per the germline V gene, CDR1 is SQVTM and CDR2 is ANQGSEA.

The rearrangement joins TRBV29-1 to TRBJ1-2, with TRBD1 matching over 8 bases. V gave up 5 bases and J gave up 7 bases; unmatched junction bases: 6. In germline, CDR1 is SQVTM, CDR2 ANQGSEA. CDR3 length: 12 amino acids. The CDR3 reads CSVYPTGGGYTF. The CDR3 DNA reads TGCAGCGTTTACCCAACAGGGGGTGGCTACACCTTC.

The rearrangement uses TRBV19 and TRBJ1-1; D unresolved. Trimming pared 4 bases from V and 3 bases from J, leaving 6 bases between. This CDR3 contains 12 residues. CDR1 and CDR2 (germline): LNHDA, SQIVND (reference sequence). In nucleotides, the CDR3 is TGTGCCAGTAGTAATCAGTACACTGAAGCTTTCTTT. Protein sequence: CASSNQYTEAFF.

As for this clone: Other DNA variants within this sample encode the same CDR3. This rearrangement joins TRBV5-1 to TRBJ2-7; no clear D gene. This CDR3 is 12 amino acids long. Between the trimmed V and J ends, which lost 0 bases and 1 base, there was a span of 2 bases. The germline V gene has CDR1 SGHRS and CDR2 YFSETQ. CDR3 nucleotide sequence: TGCGCCAGCAGCTTGGAGTCCTACGAGCAGTACTTC. It specifies CASSLESYEQYF.

The V gene is TRBV9, the J gene TRBJ2-7; D is unresolved. Germline V gene lookup returns CDR1 SGDLS and CDR2 YYNGEE. The CDR3 length is 16 residues. The V end lost 1 base, the J end lost 6 bases, and 20 bases lay between the germline ends. CDR3 nucleotide sequence: TGTGCCAGCAGCGTAAGGTCCGGGCAGGACGGTTCCGAGCAGTACTTC. Its translation is CASSVRSGQDGSEQYF.

This rearrangement joins TRBV28 to TRBJ1-1; a weak D match, TRBD1 (5 bases). CDR1 MDHEN and CDR2 SYDVKM come from the germline V gene. V gave up 4 bases and J gave up 1 base, with 16 bases separating them. The CDR3 consists of 16 residues. The CDR3 loop is CASSSNGGGPNTEAFF. The CDR3 DNA reads as TGTGCCAGCAGTTCTAACGGGGGAGGACCGAACACTGAAGCTTTCTTT.

The V call is TRBV28, the J call TRBJ2-5; D perhaps matches TRBD2 (6 bases). The CDR3 sequence is 16 residues long. Germline V gene lookup returns CDR1 MDHEN and CDR2 SYDVKM. Between the trimmed V and J ends, which lost 6 bases and 5 bases, there was a span of 22 bases. In DNA, the CDR3 is TGTGCCAGCAGCTCCCTCCCCCTAGCGAGCTGGGAGACCCAGTACTTC. Encoded protein: CASSSLPLASWETQYF.

The rearrangement uses TRBV5-6 and TRBJ2-5; the D is unclear. This CDR3 spans 15 amino acids. The germline gives CDR1 SGHDT, CDR2 YYEEEE. The V end was cut by 0 bases, the J end by 5 bases, with 14 bases between. Written as DNA, the CDR3 is TGTGCCAGCAGCTTGGTGCGGAGAGGAAGCGAGACCCAGTACTTC. Translating gives CASSLVRRGSETQYF.

This chain uses TRBV9 with TRBJ2-1, with D possibly being TRBD2 (6 bases). The CDR3 is 16 residues long. V was shortened by 4 bases and J by 2 bases, with 16 bases between the two germline ends. Per the germline V gene, CDR1 is SGDLS and CDR2 is YYNGEE. The CDR3 nucleotides read TGTGCCAGCAGCCCCCGGGGGAGCGACCCCTACAATGAGCAGTTCTTC. As protein: CASSPRGSDPYNEQFF.

The CDR3 nucleotides read TGTGCCAGCACCCCGGGACAGGGGGATAGAGAGACCCAGTACTTC. This translates into CASTPGQGDRETQYF. The chain couples TRBV5-4 to TRBJ2-5, with 11 nucleotides matching TRBD1. V was clipped by 6 bases and J by 4 bases; unmatched bases: 8. The germline gives CDR1 SGHNT, CDR2 YYREEE (reference sequence). CDR3 length: 15 amino acids.

The chain joins TRBV4-3 to TRBJ1-1, with a weak D call TRBD1 (6 bases). Per germline, CDR1 LGHNA and CDR2 YSLEER. The CDR3 length is 15 residues. With 4 bases removed from V and 1 base from J, the gap between germline ends came to 13 bases. The chain's CDR3 is CASSPEGGKNTEAFF. Written as DNA, the CDR3 is TGCGCCAGCAGCCCCGAGGGGGGGAAGAACACTGAAGCTTTCTTT.

The CDR3 DNA follows: TGTGCCAGCAGCCTCAGCCCCAGGAGGGTCAACGAGCAGTACTTC. Protein product: CASSLSPRRVNEQYF. V gene TRBV5-6 combines with J gene TRBJ2-7, with D perhaps TRBD2 (6 bases). The CDR3 is 15 residues long. CDR1 is SGHDT, CDR2 YYEEEE, per germline. V was pared by 4 bases and J by 5 bases, with 19 bases between.

The gene calls are TRBV9 and TRBJ2-7, with D possibly being TRBD1 (5 bases). The CDR3 extends over 15 amino acids. V lost 0 bases to trimming and J lost 6 bases, with 16 bases between them. CDR1 and CDR2 from the germline V gene are SGDLS and YYNGEE. The CDR3 loop reads CASSVGGLTAGEQYF. Written as DNA, the CDR3 is TGTGCCAGCAGCGTAGGGGGCCTTACGGCAGGCGAGCAGTACTTC. The variable domain in full, with the rest retrieved from reference TRBV9 and TRBJ2-7, is DSGVTQTPKHLITATGQRVTLRCSPRSGDLSVYWYQQSLDQGLQFLIQYYNGEERAKGNILERFSAQQFPDLHSELNLSSLELGDSALYFCASSVGGLTAGEQYFGPGTRLTVT.

This clone was observed a single time. The chain is built from TRBV7-2 and TRBJ1-2; D is ambiguous. Germline CDR1 SGHTA, CDR2 FQGNSA. V lost 5 bases to trimming and J lost 1 base, with 17 bases between them. This CDR3 comprises 16 residues. The CDR3 region is CASSPQIGLLNYGYTF. DNA for the CDR3: TGTGCCAGCAGCCCCCAAATAGGGCTTCTTAACTATGGCTACACCTTC.

The rearrangement uses TRBV2 and TRBJ1-4; weak D call: TRBD1 (6 bases). The CDR3 is 20 residues long. Germline loops: CDR1 SNHLY, CDR2 FYNNEI. V shed 2 bases and J shed 4 bases, with 26 bases lying between them. The CDR3 coding sequence is TGTGCCAGCAGTGAAAGCGGATTTCCCTGGGGGGGCCGGGGTAATGAAAAACTGTTTTTT. Translation: CASSESGFPWGGRGNEKLFF.